This T cell receptor beta chain was recorded in a study of regulatory T cells in long-lasting Graves disease. Noted time point: newly diagnosed GD, antithyroid drugs for less than 3 months. There was RNA extracted from PBMCs, and the TCR library was made from it. This clonotype was detected many times. Its specificity is unknown. This CDR3 contains 13 residues. Trimming stripped 3 bases from V and 5 bases from J, with 9 bases between. Germline CDR1 SGHAT, CDR2 FQDESV (reference sequence). CDR3-region Arm-PCR and iRepertoire HTBI primers produced the TCR beta libraries. One entry per CDR3 protein results from TCRdb running MiXCR on the multiplex PCR reads. The sample consists of around 250,000 distinct CDR3 sequences, around 20% of them appearing once. The study's findings and limits: With a small sample size, accuracy may have been reduced. Among samples with persistent disease, TRBV28, TRBJ1-2 and TRBJ2-5 were favored.

The sequence was obtained from a female donor with Graves disease. The chain carries TRBV11-1 and TRBJ2-3; D is unclear. The sample here was peripheral blood mononuclear cells (PBMCs), taken at new diagnosis, from a patient treated with antithyroid drugs. The CDR3 DNA sequence: TGTGCCAGCAGCTTCCACCAAAGAGATACGCAGTATTTT. This encodes CASSFHQRDTQYF.